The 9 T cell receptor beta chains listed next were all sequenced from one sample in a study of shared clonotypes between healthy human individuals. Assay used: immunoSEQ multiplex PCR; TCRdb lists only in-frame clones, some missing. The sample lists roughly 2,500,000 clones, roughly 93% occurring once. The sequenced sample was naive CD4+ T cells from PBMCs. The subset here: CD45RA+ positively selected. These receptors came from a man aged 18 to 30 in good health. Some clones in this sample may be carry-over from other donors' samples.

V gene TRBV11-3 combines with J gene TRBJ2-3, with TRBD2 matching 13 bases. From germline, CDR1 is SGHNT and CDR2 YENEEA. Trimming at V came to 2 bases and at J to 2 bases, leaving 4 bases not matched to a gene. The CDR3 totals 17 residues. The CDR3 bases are TGTGCCAGCAGCTTATCGGGACTAGCGGGGAACACAGATACGCAGTATTTT. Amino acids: CASSLSGLAGNTDTQYF.

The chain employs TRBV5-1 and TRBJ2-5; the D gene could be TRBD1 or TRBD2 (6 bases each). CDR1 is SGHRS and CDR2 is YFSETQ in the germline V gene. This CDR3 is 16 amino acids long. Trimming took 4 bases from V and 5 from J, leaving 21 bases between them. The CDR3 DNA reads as TGCGCCAGCAGCCCGAGAGGGGGGCCAGGCGAGGAGACCCAGTACTTC. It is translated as CASSPRGGPGEETQYF.

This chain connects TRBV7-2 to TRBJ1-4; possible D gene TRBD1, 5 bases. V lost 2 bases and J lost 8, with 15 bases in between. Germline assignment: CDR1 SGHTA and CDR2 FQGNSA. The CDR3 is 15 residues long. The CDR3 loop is CASSLKSGSGEKLFF. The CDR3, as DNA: TGTGCCAGCAGCTTAAAATCAGGGTCGGGAGAAAAACTGTTTTTT.

The CDR3 here is CASSLRTGQTGYTF. CDR3 sequence (DNA): TGTGCCAGCAGTCTCCGGACAGGGCAAACTGGCTACACCTTC. V usage is TRBV28 and J usage is TRBJ1-2; 8 nucleotides align to TRBD1. V lost 5 bases, J lost 7 bases, and 9 bases stayed unmatched. This CDR3 is 14 amino acids long. Germline CDR1 and CDR2: MDHEN and SYDVKM.

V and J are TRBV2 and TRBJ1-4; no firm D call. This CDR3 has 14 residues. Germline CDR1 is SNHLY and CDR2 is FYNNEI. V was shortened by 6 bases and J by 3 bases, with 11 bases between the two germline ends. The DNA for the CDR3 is TGTGCCAGCAGGGCGAGGGTGGCTAATGAAAAACTGTTTTTT. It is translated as CASRARVANEKLFF.

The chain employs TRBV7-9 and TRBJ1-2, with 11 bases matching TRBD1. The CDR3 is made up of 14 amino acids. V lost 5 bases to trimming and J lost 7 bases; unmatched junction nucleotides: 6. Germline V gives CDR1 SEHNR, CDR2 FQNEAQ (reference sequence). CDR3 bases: TGTGCCAGCAGCCCTGGACAGGGGGCGCTTGGCTACACCTTC. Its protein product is CASSPGQGALGYTF.

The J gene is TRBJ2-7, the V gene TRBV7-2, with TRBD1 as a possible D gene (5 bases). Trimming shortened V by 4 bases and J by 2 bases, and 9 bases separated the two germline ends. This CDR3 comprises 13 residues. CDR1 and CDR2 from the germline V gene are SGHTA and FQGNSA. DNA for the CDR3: TGTGCCAGCAGCTGGCGACAGACCTACGAGCAGTACTTC. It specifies CASSWRQTYEQYF.

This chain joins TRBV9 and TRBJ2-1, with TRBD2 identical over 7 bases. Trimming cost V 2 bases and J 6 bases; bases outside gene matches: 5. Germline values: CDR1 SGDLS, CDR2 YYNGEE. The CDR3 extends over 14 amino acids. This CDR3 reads CASSVGGSLNEQFF. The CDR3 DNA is TGTGCCAGCAGCGTCGGCGGGAGTCTCAATGAGCAGTTCTTC. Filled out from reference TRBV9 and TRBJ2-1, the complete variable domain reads DSGVTQTPKHLITATGQRVTLRCSPRSGDLSVYWYQQSLDQGLQFLIQYYNGEERAKGNILERFSAQQFPDLHSELNLSSLELGDSALYFCASSVGGSLNEQFFGPGTRLTVL.

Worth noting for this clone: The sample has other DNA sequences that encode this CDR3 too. CDR3 coding DNA: TGCGCCAGCAGCTTATCGACAGGGGGGTTCTATGGCTACACCTTC. Its translation: CASSLSTGGFYGYTF. V usage is TRBV5-1 and J usage is TRBJ1-2; 9 bases agree with TRBD1. CDR1 is SGHRS and CDR2 is YFSETQ in the germline V gene. V dropped 2 bases and J dropped 4; count of bases not matched to a gene: 6. The CDR3 covers 15 residues.